One sample yielded the 5 T cell receptor beta chains listed below, sequenced in a study of tumor-infiltrating lymphocytes in primary liver carcinoma. From around 18-30 mg of unsorted bulk tissue, DNA and RNA were co-extracted together. Starting from approximately 500 ng of total RNA, TCR beta cDNA was produced with a primer in the constant region. Amplification in three nested multiplex PCR rounds with slightly modified ARM-PCR gave rise to TCR beta libraries. Running around 9 cycles apiece, the first two PCR rounds relied on TRBV1-TRBV30 forward primers together with a C-beta reverse primer. TCRdb processed the multiplex PCR reads anew with MiXCR; each CDR3 protein has one entry. The table records more than 45,000 distinct CDR3 sequences, approximately 80% of them present only once. The sequenced sample consisted of liver tumor tissue from sampling region 5. As to subset: tumor region T5, tumor centre. These receptors were collected from a man between 35 and 55 years old with primary liver carcinoma and hepatitis B virus infection.

V gene TRBV29-1 combines with J gene TRBJ2-7; D call uncertain. The CDR3 consists of 12 residues. The germline V gene has CDR1 SQVTM and CDR2 ANQGSEA. The V and J ends lost 7 bases and 6 bases respectively, with 16 bases between them. The CDR3 bases are TGCAGCGAGGGTTGTGGTAATCGCGAGCAGTACTTC. Its translation is CSEGCGNREQYF.

This rearrangement joins TRBV5-4 to TRBJ2-7; 8 positions agree with TRBD1. CDR1 and CDR2 from the germline V gene are SGHNT and YYREEE (reference sequence). V was pared by 4 bases and J by 12 bases, with 18 bases of the junction left unmatched. The CDR3 loop spans 15 amino acids. The DNA of the CDR3 is TGTGCCAGCAGCCTGACGGGACAGGATCTCTACGAACCGTACTTC. It is translated as CASSLTGQDLYEPYF.

This clonotype occurred many times. The chain combines TRBV6-1 with TRBJ2-2, with 12 bases that match TRBD1. This CDR3 is built from 17 residues. Germline V gene sequence: CDR1 MNHNS, CDR2 SASEGT. The V gene end was trimmed by 7 bases and the J gene end by 7 bases; junction bases not matched to a gene: 13. The CDR3 DNA reads TGTGCCAGCACCGGAAGAAGCGGGACAGGGGGCAACGGGGAGCTGTTTTTT. Translated: CASTGRSGTGGNGELFF.

The chain recombines TRBV12-3 or TRBV12-4 with TRBJ2-1; no reliable D call. Deletions cut 7 bases from V and 0 bases from J, with 13 bases between. The CDR3 spans 15 residues. The CDR3 nucleotides read TGTGCCAGCACCTTGGGTGGGAACTCCTACAATGAGCAGTTCTTC. Translation gives CASTLGGNSYNEQFF.

Notes on this clonotype: The conserved final phenylalanine or tryptophan is absent from the CDR3, which likely points to a read error. V is TRBV11-3 and J is TRBJ2-1; D remains unclear. Germline assignment: CDR1 SGHNT and CDR2 YENEEA. The CDR3 is 14 residues long. The CDR3 loop reads CANSVRGWDNEQFL. The CDR3 DNA reads as TGTGCCAACAGCGTAAGAGGATGGGACAATGAGCAGTTCCTC.